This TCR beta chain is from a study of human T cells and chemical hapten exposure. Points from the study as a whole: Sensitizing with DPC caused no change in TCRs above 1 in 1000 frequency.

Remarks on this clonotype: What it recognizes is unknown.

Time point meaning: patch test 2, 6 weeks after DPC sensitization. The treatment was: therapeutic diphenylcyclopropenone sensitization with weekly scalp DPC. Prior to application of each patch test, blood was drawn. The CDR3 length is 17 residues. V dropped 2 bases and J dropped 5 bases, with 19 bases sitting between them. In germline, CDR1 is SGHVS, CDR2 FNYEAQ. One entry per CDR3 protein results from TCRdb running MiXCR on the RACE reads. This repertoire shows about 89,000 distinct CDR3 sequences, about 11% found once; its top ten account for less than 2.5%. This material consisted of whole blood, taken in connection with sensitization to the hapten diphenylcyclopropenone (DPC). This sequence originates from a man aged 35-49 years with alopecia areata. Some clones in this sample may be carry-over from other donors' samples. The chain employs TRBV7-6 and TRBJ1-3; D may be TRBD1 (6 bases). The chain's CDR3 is CASSLNYRDPLRNTIYF. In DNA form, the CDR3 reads TGTGCCAGCAGCTTAAATTACAGGGATCCACTCCGAAACACCATATATTTT.